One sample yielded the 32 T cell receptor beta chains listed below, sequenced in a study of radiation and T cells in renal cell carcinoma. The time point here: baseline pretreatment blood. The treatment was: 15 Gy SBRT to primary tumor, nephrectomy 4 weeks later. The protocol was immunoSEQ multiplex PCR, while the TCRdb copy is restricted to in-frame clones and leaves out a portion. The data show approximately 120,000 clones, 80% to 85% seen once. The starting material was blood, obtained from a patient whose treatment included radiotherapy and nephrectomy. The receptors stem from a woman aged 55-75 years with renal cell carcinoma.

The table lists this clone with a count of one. CDR3 DNA sequence: TGTGCCAGCAGCTTAGAAAGCCTAAGGAATGAGCAGTTCTTC. Translating gives CASSLESLRNEQFF. This chain connects TRBV7-2 to TRBJ2-1, with no clear D. Germline V CDR1 and CDR2: SGHTA, FQGNSA. V was trimmed by 1 base and J by 7 bases, leaving 11 bases between them. This CDR3 contains 14 residues.

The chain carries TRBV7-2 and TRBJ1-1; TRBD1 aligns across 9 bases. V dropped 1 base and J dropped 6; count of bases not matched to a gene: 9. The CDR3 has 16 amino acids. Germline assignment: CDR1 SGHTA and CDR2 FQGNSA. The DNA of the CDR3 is TGTGCCAGCAGCTTAGATAGTGTACAGGGGGCTTCTGAAGCTTTCTTT. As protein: CASSLDSVQGASEAFF.

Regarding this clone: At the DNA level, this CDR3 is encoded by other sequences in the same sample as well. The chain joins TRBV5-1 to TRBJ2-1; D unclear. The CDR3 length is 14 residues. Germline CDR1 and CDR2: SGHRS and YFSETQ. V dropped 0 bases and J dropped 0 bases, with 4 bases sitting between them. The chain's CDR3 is CASSLGDSYNEQFF. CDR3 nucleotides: TGCGCCAGCAGCTTGGGGGACTCCTACAATGAGCAGTTCTTC.

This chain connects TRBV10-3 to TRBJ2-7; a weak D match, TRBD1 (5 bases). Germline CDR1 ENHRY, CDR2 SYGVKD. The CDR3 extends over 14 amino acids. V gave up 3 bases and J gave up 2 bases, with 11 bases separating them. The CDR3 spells CAISDQTDTYEQYF. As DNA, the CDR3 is TGTGCCATCAGTGACCAGACAGATACCTACGAGCAGTACTTC.

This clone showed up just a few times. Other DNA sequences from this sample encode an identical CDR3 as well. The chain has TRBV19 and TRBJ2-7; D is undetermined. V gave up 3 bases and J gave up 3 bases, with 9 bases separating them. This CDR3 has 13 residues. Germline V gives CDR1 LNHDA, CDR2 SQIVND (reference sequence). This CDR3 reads CASSIGHNYEQYF. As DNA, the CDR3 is TGTGCCAGTAGTATCGGTCATAACTACGAGCAGTACTTC.

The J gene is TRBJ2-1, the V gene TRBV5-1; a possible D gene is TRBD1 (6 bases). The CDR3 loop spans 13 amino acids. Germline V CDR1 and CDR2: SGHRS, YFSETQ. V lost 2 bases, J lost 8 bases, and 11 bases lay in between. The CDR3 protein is CASSFPGVDEQFF. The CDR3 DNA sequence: TGCGCCAGCAGCTTCCCAGGGGTAGATGAGCAGTTCTTC.

The CDR3 loop is CASSLGGAGEGGELFF. CDR3 nucleotide sequence: TGTGCCAGCAGCCTGGGGGGCGCCGGCGAGGGCGGGGAGCTGTTTTTT. The chain carries TRBV5-6 and TRBJ2-2; D is perhaps TRBD1 or TRBD2 (6 bases each). V was cut by 4 bases and J by 7 bases, with 20 bases left in between. Germline values: CDR1 SGHDT, CDR2 YYEEEE. This CDR3 spans 16 amino acids.

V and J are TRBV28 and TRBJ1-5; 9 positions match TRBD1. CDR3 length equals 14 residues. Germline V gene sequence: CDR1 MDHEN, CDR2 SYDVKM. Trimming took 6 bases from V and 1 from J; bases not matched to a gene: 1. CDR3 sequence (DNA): TGTGCCAGCAGGGGGACAGGGAGCAATCAGCCCCAGCATTTT. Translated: CASRGTGSNQPQHF.

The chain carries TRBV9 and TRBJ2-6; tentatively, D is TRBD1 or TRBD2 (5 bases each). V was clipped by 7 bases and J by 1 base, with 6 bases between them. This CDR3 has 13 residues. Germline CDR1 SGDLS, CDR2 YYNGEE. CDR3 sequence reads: CASEGSGANVLTF. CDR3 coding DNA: TGTGCCAGCGAGGGGTCTGGGGCCAACGTCCTGACTTTC.

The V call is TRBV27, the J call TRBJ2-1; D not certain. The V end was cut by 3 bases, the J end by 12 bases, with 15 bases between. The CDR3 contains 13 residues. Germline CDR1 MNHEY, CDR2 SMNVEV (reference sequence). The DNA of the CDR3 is TGTGCCAGCAGTTTGGCCCGGGCCTCCGTGCAGTTCTTC. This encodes CASSLARASVQFF.

CDR3 sequence (DNA): TGTGCCAGTAGTCCAGGGCGGGAACAGCCCCAGCATTTT. It specifies CASSPGREQPQHF. The chain has TRBV19 and TRBJ1-5, with D possibly matching TRBD1 (5 bases). Germline loops: CDR1 LNHDA, CDR2 SQIVND (reference sequence). Trimming shortened V by 5 bases and J by 7 bases, and 12 bases separated the two germline ends. CDR3 size: 13 residues. Looking up the rest from reference TRBV19 and TRBJ1-5 gives the full variable domain: DGGITQSPKYLFRKEGQNVTLSCEQNLNHDAMYWYRQDPGQGLRLIYYSQIVNDFQKGDIAEGYSVSREKKESFPLTVTSAQKNPTAFYLCASSPGREQPQHFGDGTRLSIL.

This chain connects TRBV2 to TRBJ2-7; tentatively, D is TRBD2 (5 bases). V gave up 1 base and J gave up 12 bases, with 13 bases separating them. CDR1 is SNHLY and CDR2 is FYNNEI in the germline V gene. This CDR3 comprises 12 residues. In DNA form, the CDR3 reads TGTGCCAGCAGTGAAGGGTCGGCCGAGGGGTACTTC. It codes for CASSEGSAEGYF.

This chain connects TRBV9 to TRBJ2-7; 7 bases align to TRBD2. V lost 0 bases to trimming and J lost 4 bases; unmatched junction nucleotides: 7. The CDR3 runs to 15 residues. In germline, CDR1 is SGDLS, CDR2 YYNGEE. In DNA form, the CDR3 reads TGTGCCAGCAGCGTAGAGCCTAGCGGAGGTTACGAGCAGTACTTC. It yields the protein CASSVEPSGGYEQYF. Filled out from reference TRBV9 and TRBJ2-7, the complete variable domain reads DSGVTQTPKHLITATGQRVTLRCSPRSGDLSVYWYQQSLDQGLQFLIQYYNGEERAKGNILERFSAQQFPDLHSELNLSSLELGDSALYFCASSVEPSGGYEQYFGPGTRLTVT.

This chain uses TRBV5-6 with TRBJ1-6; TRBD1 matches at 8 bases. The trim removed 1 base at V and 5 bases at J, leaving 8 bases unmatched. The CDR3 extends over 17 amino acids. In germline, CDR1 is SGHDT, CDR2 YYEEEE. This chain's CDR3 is CASSLFYGTGDNSPLHF. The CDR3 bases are TGTGCCAGCAGCTTGTTTTATGGGACAGGTGATAATTCACCCCTCCACTTT. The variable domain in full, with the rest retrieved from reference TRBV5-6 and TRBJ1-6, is DAGVTQSPTHLIKTRGQQVTLRCSPKSGHDTVSWYQQALGQGPQFIFQYYEEEERQRGNFPDRFSGHQFPNYSSELNVNALLLGDSALYLCASSLFYGTGDNSPLHFGNGTRLTVT.

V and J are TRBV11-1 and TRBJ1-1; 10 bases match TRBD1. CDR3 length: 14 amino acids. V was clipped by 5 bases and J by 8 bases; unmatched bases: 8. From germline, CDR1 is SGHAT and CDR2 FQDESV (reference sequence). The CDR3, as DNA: TGTGCCAGCAGCCATAAGACAGGGGGCCAAGAAGCTTTCTTT. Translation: CASSHKTGGQEAFF.

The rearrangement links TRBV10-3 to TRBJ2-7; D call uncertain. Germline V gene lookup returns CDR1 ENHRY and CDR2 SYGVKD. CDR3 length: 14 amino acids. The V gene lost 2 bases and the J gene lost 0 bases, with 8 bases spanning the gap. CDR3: CAISEILSSYEQYF. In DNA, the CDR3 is TGTGCCATCAGTGAGATCCTGAGCTCCTACGAGCAGTACTTC.

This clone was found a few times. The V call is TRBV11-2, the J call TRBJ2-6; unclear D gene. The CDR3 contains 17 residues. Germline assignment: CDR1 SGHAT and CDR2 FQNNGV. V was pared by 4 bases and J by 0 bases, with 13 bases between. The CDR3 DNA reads TGTGCCAGCAGCTCCGACCTTCCCGTCTCTGGGGCCAACGTCCTGACTTTC. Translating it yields CASSSDLPVSGANVLTF.

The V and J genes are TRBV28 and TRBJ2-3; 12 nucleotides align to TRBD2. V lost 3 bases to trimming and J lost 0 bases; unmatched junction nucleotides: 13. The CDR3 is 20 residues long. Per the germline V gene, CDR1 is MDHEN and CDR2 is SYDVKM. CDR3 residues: CASSFLTSGSLDKSTDTQYF. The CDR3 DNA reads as TGTGCCAGCAGTTTCCTGACTAGCGGGAGTTTAGATAAAAGCACAGATACGCAGTATTTT.

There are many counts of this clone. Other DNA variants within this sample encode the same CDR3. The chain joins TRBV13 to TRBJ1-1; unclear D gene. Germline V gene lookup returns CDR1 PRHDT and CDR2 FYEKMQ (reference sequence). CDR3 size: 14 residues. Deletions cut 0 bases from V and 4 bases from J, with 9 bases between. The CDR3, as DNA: TGTGCCAGCAGCTTAGGTGGCAGACCCACTGAAGCTTTCTTT. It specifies CASSLGGRPTEAFF. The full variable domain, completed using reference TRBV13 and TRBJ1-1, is AAGVIQSPRHLIKEKRETATLKCYPIPRHDTVYWYQQGPGQDPQFLISFYEKMQSDKGSIPDRFSAQQFSDYHSELNMSSLELGDSALYFCASSLGGRPTEAFFGQGTRLTVV.

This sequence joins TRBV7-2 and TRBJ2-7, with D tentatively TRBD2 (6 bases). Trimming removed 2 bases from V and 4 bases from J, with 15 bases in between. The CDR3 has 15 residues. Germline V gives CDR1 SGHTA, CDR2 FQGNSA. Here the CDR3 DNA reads TGTGCCAGCAGCTTAAGTGTTGGCGGGATGTACGAGCAGTACTTC. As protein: CASSLSVGGMYEQYF.

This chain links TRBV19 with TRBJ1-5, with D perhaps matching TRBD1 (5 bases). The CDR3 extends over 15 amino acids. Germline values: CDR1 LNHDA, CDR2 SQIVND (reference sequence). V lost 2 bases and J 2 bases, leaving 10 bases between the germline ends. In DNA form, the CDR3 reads TGTGCCAGTAGTATATCGGGGCATGGCAATCAGCCCCAGCATTTT. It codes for CASSISGHGNQPQHF.

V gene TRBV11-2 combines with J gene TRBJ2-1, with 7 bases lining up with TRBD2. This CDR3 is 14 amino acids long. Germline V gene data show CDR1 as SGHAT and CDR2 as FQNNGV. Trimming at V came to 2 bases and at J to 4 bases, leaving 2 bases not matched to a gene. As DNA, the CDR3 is TGTGCCAGCAGCTTAATCGGGGGGTACAATGAGCAGTTCTTC. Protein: CASSLIGGYNEQFF.

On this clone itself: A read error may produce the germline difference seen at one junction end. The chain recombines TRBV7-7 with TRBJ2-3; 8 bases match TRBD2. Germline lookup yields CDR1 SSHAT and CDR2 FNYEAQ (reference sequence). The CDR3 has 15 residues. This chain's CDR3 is CASSSSGSSTDTQYF. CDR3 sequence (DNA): TGTGCTAGCAGCTCTAGCGGGTCCAGCACAGATACGCAGTATTTT.

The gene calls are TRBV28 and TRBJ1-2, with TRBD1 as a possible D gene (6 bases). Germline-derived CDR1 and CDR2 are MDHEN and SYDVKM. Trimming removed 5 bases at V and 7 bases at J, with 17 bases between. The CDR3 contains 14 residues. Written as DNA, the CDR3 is TGTGCCAGCAGTCTACTCCTGGGGGCGGCTGGCTACACCTTC. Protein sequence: CASSLLLGAAGYTF.

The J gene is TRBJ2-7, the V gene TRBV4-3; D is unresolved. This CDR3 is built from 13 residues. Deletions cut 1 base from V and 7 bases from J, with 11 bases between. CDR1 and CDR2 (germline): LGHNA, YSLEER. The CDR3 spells CASSQGGEAEQYF. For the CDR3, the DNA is TGCGCCAGCAGCCAAGGTGGAGAGGCGGAGCAGTACTTC.

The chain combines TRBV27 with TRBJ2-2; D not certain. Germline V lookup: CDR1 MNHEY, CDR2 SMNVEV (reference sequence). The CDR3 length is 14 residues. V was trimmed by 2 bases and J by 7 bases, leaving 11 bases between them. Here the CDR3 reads CASSLVAVYGELFF. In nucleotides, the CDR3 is TGTGCCAGCAGTTTAGTCGCGGTATACGGGGAGCTGTTTTTT.

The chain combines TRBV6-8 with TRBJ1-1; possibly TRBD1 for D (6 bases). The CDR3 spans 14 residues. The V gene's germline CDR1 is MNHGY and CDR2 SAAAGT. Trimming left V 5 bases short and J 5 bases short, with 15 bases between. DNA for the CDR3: TGTGCCAGCAGTCACGACCTACAGGGAACTGAAGCTTTCTTT. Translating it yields CASSHDLQGTEAFF.

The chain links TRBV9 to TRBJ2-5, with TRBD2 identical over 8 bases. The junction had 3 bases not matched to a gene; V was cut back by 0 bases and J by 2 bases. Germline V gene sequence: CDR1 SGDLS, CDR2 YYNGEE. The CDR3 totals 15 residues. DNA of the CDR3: TGTGCCAGCAGCGTAGGTAGCGGGGTACAAGAGACCCAGTACTTC. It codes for CASSVGSGVQETQYF. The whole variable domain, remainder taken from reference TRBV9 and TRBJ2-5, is DSGVTQTPKHLITATGQRVTLRCSPRSGDLSVYWYQQSLDQGLQFLIQYYNGEERAKGNILERFSAQQFPDLHSELNLSSLELGDSALYFCASSVGSGVQETQYFGPGTRLLVL.

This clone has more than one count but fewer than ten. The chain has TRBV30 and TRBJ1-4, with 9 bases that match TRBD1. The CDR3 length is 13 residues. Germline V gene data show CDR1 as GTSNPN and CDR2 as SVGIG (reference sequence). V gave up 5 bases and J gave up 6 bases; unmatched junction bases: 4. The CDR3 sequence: CAWAGTGHEKLFF. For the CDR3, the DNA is TGTGCCTGGGCCGGGACAGGGCATGAAAAACTGTTTTTT.

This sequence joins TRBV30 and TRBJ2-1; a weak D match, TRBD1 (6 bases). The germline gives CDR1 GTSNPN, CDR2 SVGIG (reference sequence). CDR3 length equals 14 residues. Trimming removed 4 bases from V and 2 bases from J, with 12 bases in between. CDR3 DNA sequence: TGTGCCTGGAATGGGGACACAGCCTACAATGAGCAGTTCTTC. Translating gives CAWNGDTAYNEQFF.

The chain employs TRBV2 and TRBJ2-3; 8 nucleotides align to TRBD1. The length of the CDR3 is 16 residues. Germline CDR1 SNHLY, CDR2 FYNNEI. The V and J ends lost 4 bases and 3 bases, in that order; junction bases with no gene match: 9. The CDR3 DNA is TGTGCCAGCAGTGCCGGACAGGGCAGGCGGACAGATACGCAGTATTTT. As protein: CASSAGQGRRTDTQYF. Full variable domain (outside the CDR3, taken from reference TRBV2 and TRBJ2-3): EPEVTQTPSHQVTQMGQEVILRCVPISNHLYFYWYRQILGQKVEFLVSFYNNEISEKSEIFDDQFSVERPDGSNFTLKIRSTKLEDSAMYFCASSAGQGRRTDTQYFGPGTRLTVL.

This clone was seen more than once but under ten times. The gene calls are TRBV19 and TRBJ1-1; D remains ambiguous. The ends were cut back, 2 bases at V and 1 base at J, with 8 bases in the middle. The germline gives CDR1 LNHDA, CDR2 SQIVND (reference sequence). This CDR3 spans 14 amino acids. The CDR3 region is CASSIIGWNTEAFF. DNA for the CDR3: TGTGCCAGTAGTATAATCGGATGGAACACTGAAGCTTTCTTT.